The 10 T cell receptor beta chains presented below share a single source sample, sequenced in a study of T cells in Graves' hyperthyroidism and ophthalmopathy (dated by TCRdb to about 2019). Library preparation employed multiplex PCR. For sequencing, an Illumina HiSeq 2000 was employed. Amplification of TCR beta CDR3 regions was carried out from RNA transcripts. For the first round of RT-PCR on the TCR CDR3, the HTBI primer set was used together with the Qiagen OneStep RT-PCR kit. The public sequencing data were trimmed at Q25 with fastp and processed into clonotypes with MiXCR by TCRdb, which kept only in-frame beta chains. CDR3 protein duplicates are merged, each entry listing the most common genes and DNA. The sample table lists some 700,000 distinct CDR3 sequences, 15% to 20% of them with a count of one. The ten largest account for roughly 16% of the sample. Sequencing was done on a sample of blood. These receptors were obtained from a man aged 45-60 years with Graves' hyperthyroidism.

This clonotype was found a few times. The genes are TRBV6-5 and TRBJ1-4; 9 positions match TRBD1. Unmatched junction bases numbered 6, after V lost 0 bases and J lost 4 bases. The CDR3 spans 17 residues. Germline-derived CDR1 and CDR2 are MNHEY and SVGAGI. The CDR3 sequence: CASSYSFPDRGNEKLFF. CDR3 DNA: TGTGCCAGCAGTTACTCCTTCCCGGACAGGGGTAATGAAAAACTGTTTTTT.

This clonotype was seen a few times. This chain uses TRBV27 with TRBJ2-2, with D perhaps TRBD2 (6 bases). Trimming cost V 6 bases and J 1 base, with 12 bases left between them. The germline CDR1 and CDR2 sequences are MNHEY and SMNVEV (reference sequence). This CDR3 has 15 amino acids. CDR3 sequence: CASSLAVMNTGELFF. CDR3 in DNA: TGTGCCAGCAGCTTAGCGGTTATGAACACCGGGGAGCTGTTTTTT.

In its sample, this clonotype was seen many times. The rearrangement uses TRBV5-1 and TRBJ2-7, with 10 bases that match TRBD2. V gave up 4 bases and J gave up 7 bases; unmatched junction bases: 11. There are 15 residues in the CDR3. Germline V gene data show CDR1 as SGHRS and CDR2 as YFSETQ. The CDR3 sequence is CASSETGTSEAEQYF. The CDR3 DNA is TGCGCCAGCAGCGAGACCGGGACTAGCGAGGCTGAGCAGTACTTC.

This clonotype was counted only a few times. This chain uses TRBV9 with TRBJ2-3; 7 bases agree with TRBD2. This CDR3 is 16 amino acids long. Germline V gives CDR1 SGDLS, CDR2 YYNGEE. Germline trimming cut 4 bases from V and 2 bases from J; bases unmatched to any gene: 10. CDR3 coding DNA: TGTGCCAGCAGCTTGAGGGGCGGGAGTCCCACAGATACGCAGTATTTT. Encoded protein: CASSLRGGSPTDTQYF.

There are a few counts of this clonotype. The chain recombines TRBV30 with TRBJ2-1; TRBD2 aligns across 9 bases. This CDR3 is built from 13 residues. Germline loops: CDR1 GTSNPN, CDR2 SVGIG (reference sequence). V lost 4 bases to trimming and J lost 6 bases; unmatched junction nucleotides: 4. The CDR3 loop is CAWTAGGRNEQFF. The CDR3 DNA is TGTGCCTGGACAGCGGGAGGTCGCAATGAGCAGTTCTTC.

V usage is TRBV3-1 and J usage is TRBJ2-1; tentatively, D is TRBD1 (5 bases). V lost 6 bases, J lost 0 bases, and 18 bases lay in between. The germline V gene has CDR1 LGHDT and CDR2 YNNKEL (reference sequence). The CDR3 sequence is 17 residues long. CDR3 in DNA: TGTGCCAGCAGAAACCAGGGTAGCCACCCCTCCTACAATGAGCAGTTCTTC. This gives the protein CASRNQGSHPSYNEQFF.

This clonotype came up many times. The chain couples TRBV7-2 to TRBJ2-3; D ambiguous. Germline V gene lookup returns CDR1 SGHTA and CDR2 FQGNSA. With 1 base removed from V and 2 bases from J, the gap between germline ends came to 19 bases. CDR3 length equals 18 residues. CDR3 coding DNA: TGTGCCAGCAGCTTAGTCGGTTTGGCCATCCTAATCACAGATACGCAGTATTTT. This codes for CASSLVGLAILITDTQYF.

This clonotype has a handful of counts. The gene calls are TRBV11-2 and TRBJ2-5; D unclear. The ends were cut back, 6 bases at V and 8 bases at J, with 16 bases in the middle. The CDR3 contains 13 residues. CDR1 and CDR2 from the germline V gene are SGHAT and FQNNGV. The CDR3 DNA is TGTGCCAGCAGTTTAAGTCCCGGGCGCACCCAGTACTTC. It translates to CASSLSPGRTQYF.

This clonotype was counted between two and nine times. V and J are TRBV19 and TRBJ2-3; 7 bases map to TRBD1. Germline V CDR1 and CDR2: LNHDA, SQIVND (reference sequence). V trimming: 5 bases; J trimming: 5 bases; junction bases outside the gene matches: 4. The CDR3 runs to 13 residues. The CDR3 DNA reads TGTGCCAGTAGTGCAAACAGGGGAGATACGCAGTATTTT. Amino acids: CASSANRGDTQYF.

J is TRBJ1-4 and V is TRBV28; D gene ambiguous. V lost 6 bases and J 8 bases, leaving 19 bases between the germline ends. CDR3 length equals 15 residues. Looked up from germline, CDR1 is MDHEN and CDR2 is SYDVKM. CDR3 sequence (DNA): TGTGCCAGCAGCGTAGACGGTAGGAGCGGGGAAAAACTGTTTTTT. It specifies CASSVDGRSGEKLFF.